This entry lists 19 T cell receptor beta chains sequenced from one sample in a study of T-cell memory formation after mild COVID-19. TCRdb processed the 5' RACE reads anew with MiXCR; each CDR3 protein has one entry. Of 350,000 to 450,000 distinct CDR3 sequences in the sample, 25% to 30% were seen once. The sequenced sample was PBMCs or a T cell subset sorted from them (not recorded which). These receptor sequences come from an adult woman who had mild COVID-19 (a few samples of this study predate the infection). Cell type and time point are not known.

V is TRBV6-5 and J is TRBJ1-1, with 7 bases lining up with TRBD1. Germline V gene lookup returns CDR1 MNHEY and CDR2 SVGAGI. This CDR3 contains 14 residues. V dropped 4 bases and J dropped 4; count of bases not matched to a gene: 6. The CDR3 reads CASSSDRVSTEAFF. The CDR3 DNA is TGTGCCAGCAGTTCCGACAGGGTAAGCACTGAAGCTTTCTTT.

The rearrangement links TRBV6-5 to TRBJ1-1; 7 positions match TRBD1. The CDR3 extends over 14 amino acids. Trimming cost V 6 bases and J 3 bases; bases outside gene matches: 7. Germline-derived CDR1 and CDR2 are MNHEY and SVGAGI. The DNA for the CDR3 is TGTGCCAGCAGCCTACAGGGGTGGGACACTGAAGCTTTCTTT. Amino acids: CASSLQGWDTEAFF.

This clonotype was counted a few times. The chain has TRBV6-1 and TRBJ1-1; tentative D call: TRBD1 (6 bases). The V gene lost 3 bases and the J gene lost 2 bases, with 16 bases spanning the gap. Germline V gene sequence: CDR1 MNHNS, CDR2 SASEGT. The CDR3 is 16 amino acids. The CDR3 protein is CASSEGGGKLNTEAFF. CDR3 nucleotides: TGTGCCAGCAGTGAGGGGGGGGGCAAATTAAACACTGAAGCTTTCTTT.

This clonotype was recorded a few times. CDR3 coding DNA: TGTGCCACCGCCTCGGGACTAGCGGCGAACTCCTACGAGCAGTACTTC. This sequence encodes CATASGLAANSYEQYF. This chain connects TRBV24-1 to TRBJ2-7; the match to TRBD2 covers 11 bases. The CDR3 length is 16 residues. J lost 0 bases, V lost 9 bases, and 9 bases had no gene match. CDR1 and CDR2 (germline): KGHDR, SFDVKD.

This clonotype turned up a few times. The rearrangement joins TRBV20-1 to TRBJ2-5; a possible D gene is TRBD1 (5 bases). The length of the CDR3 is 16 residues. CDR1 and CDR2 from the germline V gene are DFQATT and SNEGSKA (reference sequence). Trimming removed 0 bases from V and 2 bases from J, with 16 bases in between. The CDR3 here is CSARDRIWAGQETQYF. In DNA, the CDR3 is TGCAGTGCTAGAGATCGTATCTGGGCAGGGCAAGAGACCCAGTACTTC.

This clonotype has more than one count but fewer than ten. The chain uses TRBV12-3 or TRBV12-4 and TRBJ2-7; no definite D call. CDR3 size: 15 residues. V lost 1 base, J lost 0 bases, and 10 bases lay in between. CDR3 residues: CASSLGGRSSYEQYF. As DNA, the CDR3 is TGTGCCAGCAGTTTAGGGGGAAGGAGCTCCTACGAGCAGTACTTC.

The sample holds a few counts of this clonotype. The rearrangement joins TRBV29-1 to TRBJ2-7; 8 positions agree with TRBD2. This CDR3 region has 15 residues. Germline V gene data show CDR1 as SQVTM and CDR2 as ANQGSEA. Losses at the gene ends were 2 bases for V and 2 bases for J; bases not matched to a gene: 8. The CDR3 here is CSVESVIAGTYEQYF. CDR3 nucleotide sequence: TGCAGCGTTGAATCGGTGATAGCGGGAACCTACGAGCAGTACTTC.

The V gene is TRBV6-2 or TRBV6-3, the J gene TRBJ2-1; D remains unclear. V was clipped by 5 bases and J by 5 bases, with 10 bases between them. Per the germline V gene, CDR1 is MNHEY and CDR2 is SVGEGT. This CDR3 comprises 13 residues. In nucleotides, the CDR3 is TGTGCCAGCAGTCGAGGAGTGCACAATGAGCAGTTCTTC. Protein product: CASSRGVHNEQFF.

CDR3 sequence: CASSLPRTSGGAAEQFF. In nucleotides, the CDR3 is TGCGCCAGCAGCTTGCCCCGGACTAGCGGGGGGGCGGCTGAGCAGTTCTTC. V and J are TRBV5-1 and TRBJ2-1; 15 bases align to TRBD2. The CDR3 extends over 17 amino acids. V trimming: 1 base; J trimming: 9 bases; junction bases outside the gene matches: 8. Per germline, CDR1 SGHRS and CDR2 YFSETQ.

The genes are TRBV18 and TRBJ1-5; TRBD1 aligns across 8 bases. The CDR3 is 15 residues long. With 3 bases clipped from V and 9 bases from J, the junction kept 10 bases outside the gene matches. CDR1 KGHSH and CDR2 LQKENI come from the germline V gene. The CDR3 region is CASSPSTGVRGPQHF. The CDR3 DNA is TGTGCCAGCTCACCCTCGACAGGGGTTAGAGGGCCCCAGCATTTT. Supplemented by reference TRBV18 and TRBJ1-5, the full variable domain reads NAGVMQNPRHLVRRRGQEARLRCSPMKGHSHVYWYRQLPEEGLKFMVYLQKENIIDESGMPKERFSAEFPKEGPSILRIQQVVRGDSAAYFCASSPSTGVRGPQHFGDGTRLSIL.

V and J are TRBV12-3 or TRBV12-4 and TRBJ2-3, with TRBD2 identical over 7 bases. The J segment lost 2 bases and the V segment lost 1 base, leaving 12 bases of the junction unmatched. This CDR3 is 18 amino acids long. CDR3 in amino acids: CASSLVDASGSLTDTQYF. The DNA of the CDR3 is TGTGCCAGCAGTTTAGTGGATGCTAGCGGTTCGCTCACAGATACGCAGTATTTT.

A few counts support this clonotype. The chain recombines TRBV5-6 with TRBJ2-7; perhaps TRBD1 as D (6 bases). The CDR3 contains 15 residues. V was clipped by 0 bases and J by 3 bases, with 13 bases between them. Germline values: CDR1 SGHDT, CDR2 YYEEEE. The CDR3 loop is CASSLVDRLSYEQYF. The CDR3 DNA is TGTGCCAGCAGCTTGGTCGACAGGTTGAGCTACGAGCAGTACTTC.

CDR3 coding DNA: TGTGCCAGCAGCGGAGGAAACTATGGCTACACCTTC. Encoded protein: CASSGGNYGYTF. This chain joins TRBV12-3 or TRBV12-4 and TRBJ1-2; D gene ambiguous. V shed 6 bases and J shed 2 bases, with 7 bases lying between them. This CDR3 region has 12 residues.

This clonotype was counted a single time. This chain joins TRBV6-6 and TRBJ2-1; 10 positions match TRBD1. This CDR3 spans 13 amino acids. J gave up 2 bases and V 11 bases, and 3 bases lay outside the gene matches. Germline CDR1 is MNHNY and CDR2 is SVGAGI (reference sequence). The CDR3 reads CAAGTGAYNEQFF. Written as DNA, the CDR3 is TGTGCCGCCGGGACAGGGGCCTACAATGAGCAGTTCTTC.

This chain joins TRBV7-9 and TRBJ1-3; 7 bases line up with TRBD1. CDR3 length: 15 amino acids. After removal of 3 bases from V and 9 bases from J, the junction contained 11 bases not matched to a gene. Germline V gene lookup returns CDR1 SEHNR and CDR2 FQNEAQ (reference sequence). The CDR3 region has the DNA TGTGCCAGCAGCTTCCGGGACAGTAGGCCCCCCACCATATATTTT. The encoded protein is CASSFRDSRPPTIYF.

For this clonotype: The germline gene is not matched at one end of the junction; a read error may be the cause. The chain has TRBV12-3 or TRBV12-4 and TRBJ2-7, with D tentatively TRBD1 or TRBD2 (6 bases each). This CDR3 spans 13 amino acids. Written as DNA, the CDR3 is TGTGCCAGCAGTTTGGGGGCCCACGGGGGTAGGTTTTTC. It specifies CASSLGAHGGRFF.

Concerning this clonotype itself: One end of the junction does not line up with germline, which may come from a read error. CDR3 amino acids: CSAGASSGRRVF. CDR3 DNA sequence: TGCAGTGCTGGGGCCTCTAGCGGGAGGAGGGTCTTC. The chain recombines TRBV20-1 with TRBJ2-1, with 11 bases aligning to TRBD2. The CDR3 extends over 12 amino acids. CDR1 and CDR2 (germline): DFQATT, SNEGSKA (reference sequence).

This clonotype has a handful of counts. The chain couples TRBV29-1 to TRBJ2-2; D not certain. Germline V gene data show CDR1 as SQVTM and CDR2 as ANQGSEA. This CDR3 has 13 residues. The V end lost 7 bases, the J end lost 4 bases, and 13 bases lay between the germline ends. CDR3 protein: CSALAVTTGELFF. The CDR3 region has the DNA TGCAGCGCCCTGGCCGTGACCACCGGGGAGCTGTTTTTT.

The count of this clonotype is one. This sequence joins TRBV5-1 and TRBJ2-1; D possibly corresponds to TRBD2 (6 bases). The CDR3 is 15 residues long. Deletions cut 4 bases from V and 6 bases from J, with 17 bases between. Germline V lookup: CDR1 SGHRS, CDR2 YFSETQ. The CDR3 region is CASSPTPSAANEQFF. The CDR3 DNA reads TGCGCCAGCAGCCCCACCCCTAGCGCGGCCAATGAGCAGTTCTTC. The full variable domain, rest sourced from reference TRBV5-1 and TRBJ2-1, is KAGVTQTPRYLIKTRGQQVTLSCSPISGHRSVSWYQQTPGQGLQFLFEYFSETQRNKGNFPGRFSGRQFSNSRSEMNVSTLELGDSALYLCASSPTPSAANEQFFGPGTRLTVL.